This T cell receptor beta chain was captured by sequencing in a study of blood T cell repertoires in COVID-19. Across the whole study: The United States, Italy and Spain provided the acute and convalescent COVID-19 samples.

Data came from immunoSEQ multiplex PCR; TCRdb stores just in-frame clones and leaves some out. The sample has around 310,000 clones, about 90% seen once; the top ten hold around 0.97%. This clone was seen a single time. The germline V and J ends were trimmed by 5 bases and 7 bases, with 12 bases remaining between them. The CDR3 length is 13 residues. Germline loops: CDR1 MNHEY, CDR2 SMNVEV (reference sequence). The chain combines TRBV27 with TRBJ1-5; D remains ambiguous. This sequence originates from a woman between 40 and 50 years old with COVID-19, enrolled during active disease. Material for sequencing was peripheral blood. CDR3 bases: TGTGCCAGCAGTCCTTCCCGAGAGCAGCCCCAGCATTTT. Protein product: CASSPSREQPQHF.